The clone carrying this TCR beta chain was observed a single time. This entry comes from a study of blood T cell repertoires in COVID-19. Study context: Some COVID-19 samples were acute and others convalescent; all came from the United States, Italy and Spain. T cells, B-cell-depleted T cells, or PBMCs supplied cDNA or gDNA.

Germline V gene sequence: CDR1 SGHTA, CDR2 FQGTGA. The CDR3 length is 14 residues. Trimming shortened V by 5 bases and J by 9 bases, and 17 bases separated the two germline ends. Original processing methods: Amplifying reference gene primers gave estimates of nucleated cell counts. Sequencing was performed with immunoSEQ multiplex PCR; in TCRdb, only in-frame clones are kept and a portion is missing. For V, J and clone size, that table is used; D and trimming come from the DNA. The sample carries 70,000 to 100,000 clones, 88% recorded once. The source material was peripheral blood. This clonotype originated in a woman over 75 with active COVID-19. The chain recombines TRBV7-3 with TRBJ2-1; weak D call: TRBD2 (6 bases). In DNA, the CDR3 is TGTGCCAGCAGCCTGGTCGGCGGGAAGGGTGAGCAGTTCTTC. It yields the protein CASSLVGGKGEQFF.